There are many counts of the clone carrying this TCR beta chain. The CDR3 has 15 amino acids. V lost 0 bases, J lost 1 base, and 7 bases lay in between. Germline lookup yields CDR1 MNHEY and CDR2 SVGAGI. The template for TCR beta VDJ and CDR3 sequence profiling was genomic DNA. Using its own MiXCR run on the reads, TCRdb lists one record per CDR3 protein. The sample shows 150,000 to 200,000 distinct CDR3 sequences, approximately 43% of them seen only once. The record originates from a study of CD8+CD57+ T cells in acquired aplastic anemia. Across the whole study: The study obtained approximately 11 million reads on average for CD4+ cells from healthy donors.

This sequence originates from a human donor in good health. The chain has TRBV6-5 and TRBJ1-5; no reliable D call. Sequenced sample: sorted CD4+, CD8+, or CD8+CD57+ T cells (not recorded which) from PBMCs. CDR3 bases: TGTGCCAGCAGTTACTCGAGTATAAGCAATCAGCCCCAGCATTTT. Protein product: CASSYSSISNQPQHF.